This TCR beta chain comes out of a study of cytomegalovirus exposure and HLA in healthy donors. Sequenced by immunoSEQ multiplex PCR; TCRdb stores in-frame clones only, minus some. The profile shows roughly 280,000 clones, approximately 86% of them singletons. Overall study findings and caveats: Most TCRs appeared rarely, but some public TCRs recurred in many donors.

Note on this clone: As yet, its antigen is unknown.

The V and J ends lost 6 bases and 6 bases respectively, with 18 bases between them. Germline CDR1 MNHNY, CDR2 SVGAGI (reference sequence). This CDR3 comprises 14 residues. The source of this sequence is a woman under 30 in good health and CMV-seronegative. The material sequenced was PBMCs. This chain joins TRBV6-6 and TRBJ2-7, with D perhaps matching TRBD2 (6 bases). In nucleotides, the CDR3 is TGTGCCAGCAGGGTGACCTATCTAGCGACCGAGCAGTACTTC. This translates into CASRVTYLATEQYF.